Below are 29 T cell receptor beta chains sequenced from a single sample in a study of shared clonotypes between healthy human individuals. Sequencing used immunoSEQ multiplex PCR; TCRdb keeps in-frame clones, though not all of them. The sample consists of some 2.3 million clones, approximately 95% of them appearing once. Sequenced: naive CD4+ T cells from PBMCs. Subset here: CD45RA+ positively selected. The receptors come from a man younger than 30 in good health. Some clones in this sample may be carry-over from other donors' samples.

The CDR3 here is CASSVEGTSIYEQYF. The CDR3 nucleotides are TGTGCCAGCAGCGTAGAAGGGACTTCGATCTACGAGCAGTACTTC. The chain carries TRBV9 and TRBJ2-7; TRBD2 is a possible D gene (6 bases). CDR1 and CDR2 from the germline V gene are SGDLS and YYNGEE. Trimming removed 0 bases from V and 3 bases from J, with 13 bases in between. The CDR3 totals 15 residues.

The chain uses TRBV28 and TRBJ1-2, with a tentative D call TRBD1 (6 bases). V lost 6 bases and J 6 bases, leaving 20 bases between the germline ends. The CDR3 spans 15 residues. Germline V gives CDR1 MDHEN, CDR2 SYDVKM. CDR3 bases: TGTGCCAGCAGAAAAGCCGGGACACCCGGGAATGGCTACACCTTC. This translates into CASRKAGTPGNGYTF.

This clone appeared a few times. The genes are TRBV6-5 and TRBJ1-2; 9 bases align to TRBD1. The CDR3 contains 13 residues. Germline V gene data show CDR1 as MNHEY and CDR2 as SVGAGI. Trimming at V came to 10 bases and at J to 6 bases, leaving 9 bases not matched to a gene. CDR3 loop: CATLGQGRDGYTF. The CDR3 nucleotides read TGTGCCACCCTAGGACAGGGGAGGGATGGCTACACCTTC.

The chain links TRBV5-4 to TRBJ2-1; 8 bases fit TRBD2. CDR1 SGHNT and CDR2 YYREEE come from the germline V gene (reference sequence). This CDR3 comprises 13 residues. Trimming cost V 3 bases and J 8 bases; bases outside gene matches: 4. Written as DNA, the CDR3 is TGTGCCAGCAGCTCCCAACTAGCGGATGAGCAGTTCTTC. It translates to CASSSQLADEQFF.

The chain joins TRBV30 to TRBJ2-5; 7 bases align to TRBD2. The end of the DNA is better explained by TRBJ2-7, so the J call may be wrong. The CDR3 consists of 13 residues. Per germline, CDR1 GTSNPN and CDR2 SVGIG (reference sequence). The CDR3 DNA is TGTGCCTGGCTAGCGGAAGGGGTCTACGAGCAGTACTTC. Amino acids: CAWLAEGVYEQYF.

The V call is TRBV28, the J call TRBJ2-3, with 7 nucleotides matching TRBD2. V was clipped by 2 bases and J by 2 bases; unmatched bases: 7. The CDR3 is 16 residues long. Germline-derived CDR1 and CDR2 are MDHEN and SYDVKM. The CDR3 DNA reads TGTGCCAGCAGTTTAAAGCTAGCGGTACCCACAGATACGCAGTATTTT. Protein sequence: CASSLKLAVPTDTQYF. The full variable domain, in which reference TRBV28 and TRBJ2-3 provide the parts outside the CDR3, is DVKVTQSSRYLVKRTGEKVFLECVQDMDHENMFWYRQDPGLGLRLIYFSYDVKMKEKGDIPEGYSVSREKKERFSLILESASTNQTSMYLCASSLKLAVPTDTQYFGPGTRLTVL.

The J gene is TRBJ2-5, the V gene TRBV25-1; D uncertain. Trimming pared 5 bases from V and 6 bases from J, leaving 13 bases between. Germline lookup yields CDR1 MGHDK and CDR2 SYGVNS. The CDR3 loop spans 13 amino acids. CDR3 sequence reads: CASSQRGSKTQYF. DNA of the CDR3: TGTGCCAGCAGTCAACGAGGTTCGAAGACCCAGTACTTC.

The rearrangement joins TRBV9 to TRBJ2-2; 12 nucleotides align to TRBD1. The CDR3 has 15 amino acids. Germline V gene sequence: CDR1 SGDLS, CDR2 YYNGEE. V lost 4 bases to trimming and J lost 6 bases; unmatched junction nucleotides: 4. The CDR3 DNA reads TGTGCCAGCAGCACCCGGGACAGGGGGCCCGGGGAGCTGTTTTTT. It specifies CASSTRDRGPGELFF.

The chain couples TRBV9 to TRBJ2-5; tentatively, D is TRBD1 or TRBD2 (5 bases each). The CDR3 is made up of 15 amino acids. The V end was cut by 0 bases, the J end by 4 bases, with 13 bases between. The germline V gene encodes CDR1 SGDLS and CDR2 YYNGEE. The CDR3 here is CASSVAGTVGETQYF. CDR3 nucleotides: TGTGCCAGCAGCGTAGCTGGGACGGTGGGAGAGACCCAGTACTTC.

V gene TRBV28 combines with J gene TRBJ1-5, with D maybe TRBD1 (5 bases). CDR1 is MDHEN, CDR2 SYDVKM, per germline. The CDR3 is 14 amino acids. Trimming pared 7 bases from V and 5 bases from J, leaving 15 bases between. CDR3 in DNA: TGTGCCAGCACGCTCTCCGGGGACCATCAGCCCCAGCATTTT. Amino acids: CASTLSGDHQPQHF.

CDR3 sequence (DNA): TGCGCCAGCAGTGACCCGTTTTACGAGCAGTACTTC. Translated, it gives CASSDPFYEQYF. The rearrangement uses TRBV10-2 and TRBJ2-7; no definite D call. V dropped 3 bases and J dropped 4 bases, with 7 bases sitting between them. CDR1 and CDR2 from the germline V gene are WSHSY and SAAADI. The CDR3 length is 12 residues.

This chain uses TRBV7-3 with TRBJ2-1; no clear D. The CDR3 runs to 15 residues. Germline V gene lookup returns CDR1 SGHTA and CDR2 FQGTGA. Between the trimmed V and J ends, which lost 1 base and 0 bases, there was a span of 7 bases. The CDR3 protein is CASSLRAFSYNEQFF. In nucleotides, the CDR3 is TGTGCCAGCAGCTTAAGAGCTTTCTCCTACAATGAGCAGTTCTTC.

V is TRBV28 and J is TRBJ2-3; D perhaps matches TRBD2 (6 bases). The germline V and J ends were trimmed by 4 bases and 0 bases, with 11 bases remaining between them. CDR3 size: 15 residues. CDR1 and CDR2 (germline): MDHEN, SYDVKM. The CDR3 region is CASSSGRTSTDTQYF. CDR3 nucleotide sequence: TGTGCCAGCAGTTCCGGGAGAACTAGCACAGATACGCAGTATTTT.

This clone has more than one count but fewer than ten. The chain combines TRBV5-1 with TRBJ1-2, with 9 bases matching TRBD1. In germline, CDR1 is SGHRS, CDR2 YFSETQ. The CDR3 consists of 14 residues. The trim removed 4 bases at V and 3 bases at J, leaving 4 bases unmatched. DNA for the CDR3: TGCGCCAGCAGCCCCCGACAGGGGGACTATGGCTACACCTTC. This translates into CASSPRQGDYGYTF.

The chain uses TRBV6-1 and TRBJ1-5, with TRBD1 as a possible D gene (6 bases). CDR1 and CDR2 from the germline V gene are MNHNS and SASEGT. The CDR3 contains 12 residues. Between the trimmed V and J ends, which lost 2 bases and 11 bases, there was a span of 10 bases. CDR3 sequence reads: CASSELYRAQHF. CDR3 nucleotides: TGTGCCAGCAGTGAATTATACAGGGCCCAGCATTTT.

The gene calls are TRBV30 and TRBJ2-3; either TRBD1 or TRBD2 may fit D (5 bases each). The V gene lost 0 bases and the J gene lost 1 base, with 11 bases spanning the gap. The length of the CDR3 is 15 residues. Looked up from germline, CDR1 is GTSNPN and CDR2 is SVGIG (reference sequence). The CDR3 spells CAWSVGAYRTDTQYF. The DNA of the CDR3 is TGTGCCTGGAGTGTCGGGGCCTATCGCACAGATACGCAGTATTTT. Full variable domain (rest looked up from reference TRBV30 and TRBJ2-3): SQTIHQWPATLVQPVGSPLSLECTVEGTSNPNLYWYRQAAGRGLQLLFYSVGIGQISSEVPQNLSASRPQDRQFILSSKKLLLSDSGFYLCAWSVGAYRTDTQYFGPGTRLTVL.

V usage is TRBV15 and J usage is TRBJ2-3; 7 bases are shared with TRBD1. This CDR3 is 14 amino acids long. CDR1 and CDR2 from the germline V gene are LNHNV and YYDKDF (reference sequence). Trimming cost V 5 bases and J 2 bases; bases outside gene matches: 4. The CDR3 reads CATSGGQHTDTQYF. Written as DNA, the CDR3 is TGTGCCACCAGCGGGGGACAGCACACAGATACGCAGTATTTT.

V gene TRBV7-2 combines with J gene TRBJ2-3; 7 bases are shared with TRBD1. V shed 5 bases and J 3 bases; nucleotides not matched to a gene: 5. The germline CDR1 and CDR2 sequences are SGHTA and FQGNSA. This CDR3 has 14 amino acids. DNA of the CDR3: TGTGCCAGCAGCGACAGGGTCTATACAGATACGCAGTATTTT. Translating gives CASSDRVYTDTQYF.

This chain joins TRBV18 and TRBJ2-3; tentative D call: TRBD1 (6 bases). CDR1 and CDR2 from the germline V gene are KGHSH and LQKENI. V lost 7 bases, J lost 4 bases, and 12 bases lay in between. This CDR3 contains 13 residues. CDR3 DNA: TGTGCCAGCTTACAGGGCCCGGCAGATACGCAGTATTTT. Translating gives CASLQGPADTQYF.

The rearrangement uses TRBV7-3 and TRBJ1-1, with TRBD1 as a possible D gene (6 bases). CDR1 is SGHTA, CDR2 FQGTGA, per germline. Trimming removed 5 bases from V and 5 bases from J, with 18 bases in between. The CDR3 has 15 residues. The CDR3: CASSPEGGRITEAFF. CDR3 sequence (DNA): TGTGCCAGCAGCCCCGAGGGGGGGCGGATAACTGAAGCTTTCTTT.

The rearrangement links TRBV7-2 to TRBJ1-2; no clear D. The CDR3 loop spans 14 amino acids. Trimming shortened V by 4 bases and J by 7 bases, and 16 bases separated the two germline ends. Germline V gene lookup returns CDR1 SGHTA and CDR2 FQGNSA. The CDR3 loop reads CASSSGREILGYTF. The CDR3 DNA sequence: TGTGCCAGCAGCTCCGGGCGGGAGATTCTTGGCTACACCTTC.

The chain joins TRBV18 to TRBJ1-1; D remains unclear. The V gene's germline CDR1 is KGHSH and CDR2 LQKENI. There are 13 residues in the CDR3. Trimming shortened V by 10 bases and J by 4 bases, and 16 bases separated the two germline ends. Here the CDR3 reads CATASDRGTEAFF. In DNA, the CDR3 is TGTGCCACCGCCTCCGATCGGGGCACTGAAGCTTTCTTT.

Remarks on this clone: The germline gene is not matched at one end of the junction; a read error may be the cause. The chain links TRBV6-1 to TRBJ1-4, with D possibly being TRBD1 (5 bases). Germline assignment: CDR1 MNHNS and CDR2 SASEGT. The CDR3 sequence is 14 residues long. CDR3 sequence reads: CATSQGTVGEKLFF. The CDR3 DNA is TGTGCCACCAGTCAGGGCACGGTAGGAGAAAAACTGTTTTTT.

The chain combines TRBV5-1 with TRBJ2-3; tentatively, D is TRBD2 (5 bases). CDR3 size: 12 residues. The V gene lost 6 bases and the J gene lost 6 bases, with 11 bases spanning the gap. Germline V lookup: CDR1 SGHRS, CDR2 YFSETQ. CDR3: CASTEVADTQYF. The CDR3 DNA is TGCGCCAGCACGGAGGTTGCGGATACGCAGTATTTT.

Regarding this clone: Other DNA sequences in this specimen translate into the identical CDR3. The genes are TRBV18 and TRBJ1-2, with a tentative D call TRBD1 (6 bases). V was clipped by 6 bases and J by 4 bases, with 12 bases between them. The CDR3 loop spans 13 amino acids. CDR1 and CDR2 from the germline V gene are KGHSH and LQKENI. As DNA, the CDR3 is TGTGCCAGCTCTCCCGGGACACCCTATGGCTACACCTTC. Translation gives CASSPGTPYGYTF. Looking up the rest from reference TRBV18 and TRBJ1-2 gives the full variable domain: NAGVMQNPRHLVRRRGQEARLRCSPMKGHSHVYWYRQLPEEGLKFMVYLQKENIIDESGMPKERFSAEFPKEGPSILRIQQVVRGDSAAYFCASSPGTPYGYTFGSGTRLTVV.

V and J are TRBV7-9 and TRBJ1-3; D gene unclear. There are 14 residues in the CDR3. The germline CDR1 and CDR2 sequences are SEHNR and FQNEAQ (reference sequence). Between the trimmed V and J ends, which lost 5 bases and 2 bases, there was a span of 10 bases. CDR3 loop: CASSDMGTGNTIYF. In DNA form, the CDR3 reads TGTGCCAGCAGCGACATGGGGACTGGAAACACCATATATTTT.

The rearrangement joins TRBV2 to TRBJ2-5; D ambiguous. The DNA matches TRBJ2-7 better at its end, which makes the J call doubtful. CDR3 size: 10 residues. Germline loops: CDR1 SNHLY, CDR2 FYNNEI. The DNA for the CDR3 is TGTGCCAGCAGATCGACCGAGCAGTACTTC. It translates to CASRSTEQYF.

The chain employs TRBV4-2 and TRBJ2-2; tentatively, D is TRBD1 or TRBD2 (5 bases each). Germline V gene data show CDR1 as LGHNA and CDR2 as YNFKEQ. This CDR3 has 15 amino acids. Trimming stripped 5 bases from V and 4 bases from J, with 14 bases between. CDR3 sequence reads: CASSSRLGGTGELFF. Here the CDR3 DNA reads TGTGCCAGCAGCTCGCGACTTGGGGGCACCGGGGAGCTGTTTTTT.

The chain recombines TRBV6-6 with TRBJ2-7; 7 nucleotides align to TRBD2. From germline, CDR1 is MNHNY and CDR2 SVGAGI (reference sequence). The CDR3 length is 16 residues. After removal of 2 bases from V and 0 bases from J, the junction contained 7 bases not matched to a gene. CDR3 nucleotides: TGTGCCAGCAGTTACCGCCTAGCGGAACCCTCCTACGAGCAGTACTTC. It translates to CASSYRLAEPSYEQYF.